The text below deals with one T cell receptor beta chain. The antigen remains unidentified. The data derive from a study of cytomegalovirus exposure and HLA in healthy donors. Study summary: A prior study identified approximately 110 million unique TCR beta sequences from roughly 180 million T cells. Inside one of the first data releases sat around 86 million unique TCRs taken from HLA-typed donors.

Overall study findings and caveats: The presence/absence work took it that sequencing depth was about the same across donors.

This CDR3 has 12 residues. V shed 1 base and J shed 5 bases, with 5 bases lying between them. The germline CDR1 and CDR2 sequences are PRHDT and FYEKMQ (reference sequence). In the PCR, 60 Vbeta and 13 Jbeta primers were used. Some clones are missing from TCRdb's copy, which holds only in-frame ones; the method was immunoSEQ multiplex PCR. Of over 150,000 clones listed, about 80% are singletons. The chain links TRBV13 to TRBJ2-5; D is uncertain. This receptor was identified in a girl under 18 in good health and CMV-seropositive. The sequenced sample was PBMCs. The CDR3 loop is CASSLAVETQYF. Written as DNA, the CDR3 is TGTGCCAGCAGCTTAGCGGTGGAGACCCAGTACTTC. Supplemented by reference TRBV13 and TRBJ2-5, the full variable domain reads AAGVIQSPRHLIKEKRETATLKCYPIPRHDTVYWYQQGPGQDPQFLISFYEKMQSDKGSIPDRFSAQQFSDYHSELNMSSLELGDSALYFCASSLAVETQYFGPGTRLLVL.